The 22 T cell receptor beta chains in this list originate from one sample, sequenced in a study of read filtering for tumor transcriptome and immune sequencing. From about 400 ng of RNA, a library with molecular barcoded alpha/delta and beta/gamma adaptors was made. From the reads, TCRdb called clonotypes with MiXCR, one entry per CDR3 protein. The sample carries some 39,000 distinct CDR3 sequences, roughly 15% recorded once. Sequencing input: a population of CD138-negative cells sorted from bone marrow. The source of these receptors is a donor older than 35 with multiple myeloma.

The chain employs TRBV7-3 and TRBJ2-1; TRBD2 matches 9 bases. The CDR3 contains 12 residues. V trimming: 6 bases; J trimming: 11 bases; junction bases outside the gene matches: 5. Germline CDR1 and CDR2: SGHTA and FQGTGA. Here the CDR3 DNA reads TGTGCCAGCAGTGAGCGGGGGGTAAAGCAGTTCTTC. Encoded protein: CASSERGVKQFF. Using reference TRBV7-3 and TRBJ2-1 for the parts outside the CDR3, the full variable domain is GAGVSQTPSNKVTEKGKYVELRCDPISGHTALYWYRQSLGQGPEFLIYFQGTGAADDSGLPNDRFFAVRPEGSVSTLKIQRTERGDSAVYLCASSERGVKQFFGPGTRLTVL.

This clonotype was observed a handful of times. The missing conserved phenylalanine or tryptophan at the end of this CDR3 makes a read error likely. No DNA is shown, since the ends of the CDR3 on it are uncertain; the CDR3 is the one TCRdb lists. V and J are TRBV5-1 and TRBJ1-1. Germline loops: CDR1 SGHRS, CDR2 YFSETQ. The CDR3 is 14 amino acids long, termini counted. The CDR3 sequence: CASSREGDAAEAYL.

This clonotype has ten or more counts. A read error may explain this, as a much larger clone is one base away. The CDR3 carries no conserved terminal phenylalanine or tryptophan, so it likely arises from a read error. This chain joins TRBV29-1 and TRBJ2-3; TRBD2 matches 7 bases. From germline, CDR1 is SQVTM and CDR2 ANQGSEA. The junction had 4 bases not matched to a gene; V was cut back by 1 base and J by 6 bases. The CDR3 loop spans 13 amino acids. Written as DNA, the CDR3 is TGCAGCGTTGAAGGAGCGGGGCGGGATACGCAGTATTCT. It codes for CSVEGAGRDTQYS.

There are many counts of this clonotype. This chain connects TRBV5-8 to TRBJ2-1; D not resolved. The CDR3 runs to 13 residues. Germline CDR1 SGHTS, CDR2 YDEGEE. The V end lost 4 bases, the J end lost 12 bases, and 17 bases lay between the germline ends. CDR3 nucleotides: TGTGCCAGCAGCACCCTTAGAGCAGACGGGCAGTTCTTC. Encoded protein: CASSTLRADGQFF.

This clonotype has ten or more counts. The rearrangement joins TRBV7-9 to TRBJ2-2, with a tentative D call TRBD1 (6 bases). In germline, CDR1 is SEHNR, CDR2 FQNEAQ (reference sequence). The V and J ends lost 3 bases and 1 base respectively, with 6 bases between them. This CDR3 is 14 amino acids long. CDR3 sequence (DNA): TGTGCCAGCAGCTTGGACAGGAACACCGGGGAGCTGTTTTTT. This encodes CASSLDRNTGELFF.

This clonotype was seen at least ten times. The CDR3 region has the DNA TGCGCCAGCAGCCTCCTATCTCTAACCACAGATACGCAGTATTTT. Its translation is CASSLLSLTTDTQYF. V and J are TRBV4-1 and TRBJ2-3, with D uncertain. The CDR3 is 15 amino acids. V was pared by 4 bases and J by 2 bases, with 13 bases between. Germline CDR1 is MGHRA and CDR2 is YSYEKL.

The V gene is TRBV7-3, the J gene TRBJ2-3; TRBD2 agrees at 7 bases. There are 12 residues in the CDR3. V shed 2 bases and J 13 bases; nucleotides not matched to a gene: 6. Germline assignment: CDR1 SGHTA and CDR2 FQGTGA. The CDR3 protein is CASSLGLESKYF. The CDR3, as DNA: TGTGCCAGCAGCTTAGGACTAGAATCGAAGTATTTT.

The chain has TRBV6-6 and TRBJ1-2, with 12 bases matching TRBD1. V dropped 2 bases and J dropped 8; count of bases not matched to a gene: 3. The CDR3 contains 14 residues. Germline V gene lookup returns CDR1 MNHNY and CDR2 SVGAGI (reference sequence). Written as DNA, the CDR3 is TGTGCCAGCAGTTACAGGGACAGGGGGCCAGGCTACACCTTC. Encoded protein: CASSYRDRGPGYTF.

This clonotype showed up many times. V usage is TRBV20-1 and J usage is TRBJ1-2; 8 bases agree with TRBD1. With V trimmed by 6 bases and J by 0 bases, 3 bases remained unmatched. CDR3 size: 13 residues. Germline CDR1 reads DFQATT; CDR2 reads SNEGSKA (reference sequence). The CDR3 loop is CSAQQGANYGYTF. CDR3 DNA sequence: TGCAGTGCCCAACAGGGGGCTAACTATGGCTACACCTTC.

This clonotype was detected many times. V and J are TRBV4-1 and TRBJ1-1; D gene unclear. The germline gives CDR1 MGHRA, CDR2 YSYEKL. Trimming removed 4 bases from V and 3 bases from J, with 15 bases in between. The CDR3 loop spans 15 amino acids. The CDR3 DNA sequence: TGCGCCAGCAGCCGAGGCCTAGGGAGGGACACTGAAGCTTTCTTT. Its protein product is CASSRGLGRDTEAFF.

The rearrangement joins TRBV15 to TRBJ2-7, with D perhaps assigned TRBD1 or TRBD2 (6 bases each). The V end lost 4 bases, the J end lost 0 bases, and 10 bases lay between the germline ends. Germline values: CDR1 LNHNV, CDR2 YYDKDF (reference sequence). This CDR3 spans 14 amino acids. CDR3 protein: CATSKGGPSYEQYF. For the CDR3, the DNA is TGTGCCACCAGCAAGGGGGGACCCTCCTACGAGCAGTACTTC.

This clonotype was counted ten times or more. Written as DNA, the CDR3 is TGTGCCAGCAGCCCAGACTCGGGGTCCGGGGAGCTGTTTTTT. Translating gives CASSPDSGSGELFF. The rearrangement joins TRBV7-6 to TRBJ2-2; D possibly corresponds to TRBD2 (5 bases). V was pared by 5 bases and J by 6 bases, with 13 bases between. This CDR3 has 14 residues. Germline-derived CDR1 and CDR2 are SGHVS and FNYEAQ.

Remarks on this clonotype: One junction end does not reproduce the germline sequence, and a read error may be involved. V usage is TRBV4-1 and J usage is TRBJ2-3; tentatively, D is TRBD1 or TRBD2 (5 bases each). This CDR3 region has 15 residues. Per the germline V gene, CDR1 is MGHRA and CDR2 is YSYEKL. CDR3 sequence: CASSQDEGIPYTQYF. CDR3 nucleotide sequence: TGCGCTAGCAGCCAAGATGAGGGGATTCCATATACGCAGTATTTT.

This clonotype was seen many times. This chain uses TRBV12-3 or TRBV12-4 with TRBJ2-2; the D gene is possibly TRBD2 (5 bases). V dropped 3 bases and J dropped 0 bases, with 11 bases sitting between them. The CDR3 covers 16 residues. CDR3 sequence: CASSFLGSANTGELFF. DNA for the CDR3: TGTGCCAGCAGTTTCTTGGGGAGTGCGAACACCGGGGAGCTGTTTTTT.

In the case of this clonotype: This sequence is one base from a far larger clone and is likely a read error. The gene calls are TRBV4-3 and TRBJ1-2; D is undetermined. In germline, CDR1 is LGHNA, CDR2 YSLEER. This CDR3 has 15 residues. The CDR3 reads CASGQAAGPAAGYTF. The CDR3 nucleotides are TGCGCCAGCGGCCAAGCAGCCGGGCCGGCTGCTGGCTACACCTTC.

This clonotype was seen many times. This chain uses TRBV28 with TRBJ2-1; weak D call: TRBD1 (6 bases). Germline CDR1 and CDR2: MDHEN and SYDVKM. The CDR3 contains 14 residues. V lost 8 bases to trimming and J lost 6 bases, with 17 bases between them. CDR3 sequence (DNA): TGTGCCAGCCGAGGGGGACCCAAGCGCAATGAGCAGTTCTTC. It translates to CASRGGPKRNEQFF.

This clonotype was counted ten times or more. V is TRBV28 and J is TRBJ2-7, with 8 positions matching TRBD1. CDR1 and CDR2 (germline): MDHEN, SYDVKM. The CDR3 spans 14 residues. V shed 6 bases and J 4 bases; nucleotides not matched to a gene: 8. The CDR3 loop is CASRRTGLLYEQYF. CDR3 sequence (DNA): TGTGCCAGCAGGCGGACAGGGCTATTATACGAGCAGTACTTC.

About this clonotype: A read error likely explains this, since a far larger clone differs by one base. The CDR3 carries no conserved terminal phenylalanine or tryptophan, so it likely arises from a read error. The chain recombines TRBV7-8 with TRBJ1-2; TRBD1 is a possible D gene (6 bases). Trimming pared 6 bases from V and 4 bases from J, leaving 15 bases between. This CDR3 has 14 amino acids. Germline V CDR1 and CDR2: SGHVS, FQNEAQ. The CDR3 bases are TGTGCCAGCAGTTATTCAGGGGTCGGCTATGGCTACACCTCC. This sequence encodes CASSYSGVGYGYTS.

This clonotype was seen only a few times. The chain is built from TRBV28 and TRBJ2-7; D unclear. Trimming removed 1 base from V and 2 bases from J, with 3 bases in between. From germline, CDR1 is MDHEN and CDR2 SYDVKM. This CDR3 has 12 amino acids. The chain's CDR3 is CASSLSPYEQYF. The CDR3, as DNA: TGTGCCAGCAGTTTATCACCCTACGAGCAGTACTTC.

This clonotype was found many times. The V and J genes are TRBV10-2 and TRBJ1-5; D remains unclear. The CDR3 contains 15 residues. V lost 7 bases and J lost 4, with 17 bases in between. CDR1 and CDR2 (germline): WSHSY, SAAADI. In nucleotides, the CDR3 is TGCGCCAGCAATCCTAACGGATTAGGGAATCAGCCCCAGCATTTT. It specifies CASNPNGLGNQPQHF.

The sample holds many counts of this clonotype. The J gene is TRBJ1-2, the V gene TRBV12-3 or TRBV12-4; 8 positions agree with TRBD1. The CDR3 is made up of 15 amino acids. Unmatched junction bases numbered 8, after V lost 6 bases and J lost 2 bases. The CDR3 region is CASSLRGQANYGYTF. The CDR3 DNA follows: TGTGCCAGCAGCCTGAGGGGACAGGCGAACTATGGCTACACCTTC.

This clonotype was detected many times. The V call is TRBV6-1, the J call TRBJ1-5; possibly TRBD1 for D (6 bases). The CDR3 contains 16 residues. Trimming took 2 bases from V and 0 from J, leaving 11 bases between them. Germline lookup yields CDR1 MNHNS and CDR2 SASEGT. CDR3 nucleotide sequence: TGTGCCAGCAGTGAACCGGCAGGGGTTAGCAATCAGCCCCAGCATTTT. It codes for CASSEPAGVSNQPQHF.